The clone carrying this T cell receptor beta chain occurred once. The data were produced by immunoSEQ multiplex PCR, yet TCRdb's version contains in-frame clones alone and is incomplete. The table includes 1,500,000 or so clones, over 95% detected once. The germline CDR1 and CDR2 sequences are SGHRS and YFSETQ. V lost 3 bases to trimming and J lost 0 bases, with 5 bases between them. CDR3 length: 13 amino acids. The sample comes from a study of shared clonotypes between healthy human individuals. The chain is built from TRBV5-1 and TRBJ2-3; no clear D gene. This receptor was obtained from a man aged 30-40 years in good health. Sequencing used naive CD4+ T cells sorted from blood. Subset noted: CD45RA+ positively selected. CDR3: CASSSPSTDTQYF. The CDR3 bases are TGCGCCAGCAGCTCCCCTAGCACAGATACGCAGTATTTT.